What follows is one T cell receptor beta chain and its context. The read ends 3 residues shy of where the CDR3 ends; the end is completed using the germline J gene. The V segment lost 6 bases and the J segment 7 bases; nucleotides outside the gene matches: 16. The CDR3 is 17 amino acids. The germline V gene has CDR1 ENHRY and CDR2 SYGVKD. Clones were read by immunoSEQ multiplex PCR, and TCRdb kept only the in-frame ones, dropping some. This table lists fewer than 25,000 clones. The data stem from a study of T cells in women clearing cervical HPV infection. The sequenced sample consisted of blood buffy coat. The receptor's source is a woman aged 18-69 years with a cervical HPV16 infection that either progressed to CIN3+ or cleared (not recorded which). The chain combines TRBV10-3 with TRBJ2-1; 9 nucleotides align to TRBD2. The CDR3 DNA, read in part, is TGTGCCATCAGCGAAACCGCCCCGGGACTAGCCTTGAATGAG. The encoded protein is CAISETAPGLALNE. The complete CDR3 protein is CAISETAPGLALNEQFF.